These T cell receptor beta chains were read from a single sample in a study of blood T cell repertoires in COVID-19. Using immunoSEQ multiplex PCR, the repertoire was profiled, and TCRdb retains in-frame clones only, with some absent. The table includes a few hundred thousand clones, 84% detected once. The sequencing sample was made of peripheral blood. The receptors stem from a man aged 55 to 70 with acute or convalescent COVID-19. Each CDR3 is given with its conserved first and last residue. The D gene is left open where the match is weak. Clone sizes are given selectively: once, few, many, or a class where the clone is expanded.

clone_size	v_call	j_call	d_call	cdr3_aa	cdr3_nt
NA	TRBV7-6	TRBJ2-1	NA	CASSSKGGWRGHHSYNEQFF	TGTGCCAGCAGCTCGAAGGGGGGCTGGCGGGGGCATCACTCCTACAATGAGCAGTTCTTC
NA	TRBV13	TRBJ1-1	TRBD1	CASIRGQGGWVTEAFF	TGTGCCAGCATCAGGGGGCAGGGCGGATGGGTTACTGAAGCTTTCTTT
once	TRBV6-5	TRBJ1-3	NA	CASTGSLSGNTIYF	TGTGCCAGCACCGGTTCGCTCTCTGGAAACACCATATATTTT
NA	TRBV4-2	TRBJ2-7	NA	CASSQESTLEQYF	TGTGCCAGCAGCCAAGAATCGACTCTCGAGCAGTACTTC
NA	TRBV12-2	TRBJ2-1	NA	CASRSGQGKSSYNEQFF	TGTGCAAGTCGCTCCGGACAGGGAAAAAGCTCCTACAATGAGCAGTTCTTC
once	TRBV6-2/TRBV6-3	TRBJ2-7	TRBD1	CASSYHRTGGWRYEQYF	TGTGCCAGCAGTTACCACCGGACAGGGGGATGGAGGTACGAGCAGTACTTC
once	TRBV18	TRBJ1-5	TRBD1	CASSQGTAAFNQPQHF	TGTGCCAGCTCACAAGGGACAGCCGCCTTCAATCAGCCCCAGCATTTT
NA	TRBV4-2	TRBJ2-1	TRBD1	CASSHGTRGPESYNEQFF	TGTGCCAGCAGCCACGGAACCAGGGGGCCCGAATCCTACAATGAGCAGTTCTTC
once	TRBV28	TRBJ1-1	NA	CASSLPTEPKAEAFF	TGTGCCAGCAGTCTCCCGACAGAGCCGAAGGCTGAAGCTTTCTTT
NA	TRBV6-5	TRBJ1-1	TRBD1	CASRTGRNTEAFF	TGTGCCAGCAGGACAGGGAGGAACACTGAAGCTTTCTTT
NA	TRBV5-6	TRBJ1-2	NA	CASSLGSAYGYTF	TGTGCCAGCAGCCTGGGGAGCGCCTATGGCTACACCTTC
NA	TRBV18	TRBJ2-2	NA	CASSPNGLFTGELFF	TGTGCCAGCTCACCAAATGGACTTTTCACCGGGGAGCTGTTTTTT
NA	TRBV3-1/TRBV3-2	TRBJ1-1	NA	CASSRLLQGPEAFF	TGTGCCAGCAGCCGCCTATTACAGGGCCCTGAAGCTTTCTTT
NA	TRBV6-2/TRBV6-3	TRBJ2-4	NA	CASSFGFLAKNIQYF	TGTGCCAGCAGTTTTGGCTTTTTAGCCAAAAACATTCAGTACTTC
NA	TRBV6-6	TRBJ1-2	NA	CASLQDYGYTF	TGTGCCAGCCTACAGGACTATGGCTACACCTTC
NA	TRBV10-3	TRBJ1-5	NA	CASQSGQLGAQHF	TGTGCCTCACAATCCGGACAGCTCGGGGCCCAGCATTTT
NA	TRBV5-1	TRBJ2-2	TRBD1	CASSLGGQVTRSGELFF	TGCGCCAGCAGCTTGGGGGGACAGGTTACTAGGAGCGGGGAGCTGTTTTTT
NA	TRBV6-2/TRBV6-3	TRBJ1-2	TRBD1	CASSYSDRGAYGYTF	TGTGCCAGCAGTTACTCTGACAGGGGAGCTTATGGCTACACCTTC
NA	TRBV4-1	TRBJ2-5	TRBD2	CASSQAAGDVETQYF	TGCGCCAGCAGCCAAGCCGCGGGAGACGTGGAGACCCAGTACTTC
NA	TRBV30	TRBJ1-4	NA	CALGGEKLFF	TGTGCCTTGGGCGGTGAAAAACTGTTTTTT
NA	TRBV7-9	TRBJ2-1	NA	CASSLERNEQFF	TGTGCCAGCAGCTTAGAACGGAATGAGCAGTTCTTC
NA	TRBV5-1	TRBJ1-6	NA	CASSLKGQLGTNSPLHF	TGCGCCAGCAGCTTGAAAGGACAGTTGGGTACAAATTCACCCCTCCACTTT
NA	TRBV4-3	TRBJ2-6	NA	CASRAHSGANVLTF	TGCGCCAGCAGGGCTCACTCTGGGGCCAACGTCCTGACTTTC
NA	TRBV10-3	TRBJ2-2	TRBD2	CAIRPSGVNTGELFF	TGTGCCATCAGGCCTAGCGGGGTGAACACCGGGGAGCTGTTTTTT